The clone carrying this T cell receptor beta chain showed up just a few times. This entry belongs to a study of shared T cell receptors in the human thymus. Clones were read by immunoSEQ multiplex PCR, and TCRdb kept only the in-frame ones, dropping some. The sample records some 720,000 clones, roughly 90% being singletons. The same data also went into a second study, on human thymus T cells. From that study: Those donating were healthy Finnish infants in corrective surgery for congenital heart defects. Thymus tissue for the work was resected from patients undergoing corrective heart surgery. Usage of V and J genes appeared biased in thymic and blood repertoires. Related work found strong thymic repertoire overlap between unrelated individuals.

The sequencing sample was made of thymocytes. The TCR was taken from a boy in the first two years of life with a congenital heart defect.

CDR3 loop: CSALKREGGNEQFF. In DNA form, the CDR3 reads TGCAGCGCCCTCAAACGGGAGGGGGGGAATGAGCAGTTCTTC. The chain recombines TRBV29-1 with TRBJ2-1; TRBD2 matches 8 bases. Germline V gives CDR1 SQVTM, CDR2 ANQGSEA. The CDR3 is 14 residues long. Losses at the gene ends were 7 bases for V and 7 bases for J; bases not matched to a gene: 12.